These 4 T cell receptor beta chains were sequenced from one sample in a study of T cell responses to AZD1222 COVID-19 vaccine (dated by TCRdb to about 2021). The time point tag for this specimen amounts to: baseline before first vaccination. The library was obtained by the immunoSEQ multiplex PCR assay. Sourced from immuneACCESS, this table was stored by TCRdb with only in-frame sequences that have V and J called. A share of the clones is absent; for the studies checked, an unresolved V gene accounts for under half, and the remainder has no known explanation. Present in this sample are 55,000 to 75,000 clones, more than 70% of which were seen just once. Over 10% of the sample goes to the ten largest clones. Sequenced material: peripheral blood, taken on day 0 of AZD1222 vaccination. The origin of the receptors is an adult in good health.

This chain uses TRBV7-2 with TRBJ2-7; TRBD1 or TRBD2 may be the D gene (5 bases each). V lost 4 bases and J 2 bases, leaving 9 bases between the germline ends. The CDR3 totals 13 residues. The V gene's germline CDR1 is SGHTA and CDR2 FQGNSA. In DNA form, the CDR3 reads TGTGCCAGCAGCTCGGGACGGCCCTACGAGCAGTACTTC. Residues: CASSSGRPYEQYF.

This clone has only a few counts. The rearrangement links TRBV6-5 to TRBJ2-5, with 7 bases aligning to TRBD1. The J segment lost 1 base and the V segment lost 8 bases, leaving 4 bases of the junction unmatched. There are 13 residues in the CDR3. Germline V gene lookup returns CDR1 MNHEY and CDR2 SVGAGI. The CDR3 spells CASVGQLQETQYF. In DNA, the CDR3 is TGTGCCAGCGTGGGACAGCTCCAAGAGACCCAGTACTTC.

The chain couples TRBV5-1 to TRBJ1-2; 7 bases map to TRBD1. This CDR3 is 16 amino acids long. Germline values: CDR1 SGHRS, CDR2 YFSETQ. V shed 7 bases, J shed 4 bases, and the junction held 16 bases outside the gene matches. CDR3 bases: TGCGCCAGCCGCTCCGGGGAGGGGGCGATGGGCTATGGCTACACCTTC. Its translation is CASRSGEGAMGYGYTF.

The V and J genes are TRBV6-2 or TRBV6-3 and TRBJ2-7, with D perhaps TRBD1 (6 bases). Trimming cost V 3 bases and J 3 bases, with 12 bases left between them. This CDR3 spans 14 amino acids. Per germline, CDR1 MNHEY and CDR2 SVGEGT. The CDR3 sequence is CASSYSPDSYEQYF. As DNA, the CDR3 is TGTGCCAGCAGTTATTCCCCGGACAGCTACGAGCAGTACTTC.